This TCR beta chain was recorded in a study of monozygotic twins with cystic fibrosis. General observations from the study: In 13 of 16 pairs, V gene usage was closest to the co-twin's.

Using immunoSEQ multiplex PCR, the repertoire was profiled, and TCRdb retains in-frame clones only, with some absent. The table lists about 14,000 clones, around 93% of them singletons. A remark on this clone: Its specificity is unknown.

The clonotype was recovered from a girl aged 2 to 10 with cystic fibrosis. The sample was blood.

CDR3 nucleotides: TGTGCCAGCAGTTTATTACGCGGGAGGGCCATCCATGAGCAGTTCTTC. Translated: CASSLLRGRAIHEQFF. The chain carries TRBV27 and TRBJ2-1, with 9 bases identical to TRBD2. The length of the CDR3 is 16 residues. After removal of 1 base from V and 8 bases from J, the junction contained 9 bases not matched to a gene. Germline V gene lookup returns CDR1 MNHEY and CDR2 SMNVEV (reference sequence).